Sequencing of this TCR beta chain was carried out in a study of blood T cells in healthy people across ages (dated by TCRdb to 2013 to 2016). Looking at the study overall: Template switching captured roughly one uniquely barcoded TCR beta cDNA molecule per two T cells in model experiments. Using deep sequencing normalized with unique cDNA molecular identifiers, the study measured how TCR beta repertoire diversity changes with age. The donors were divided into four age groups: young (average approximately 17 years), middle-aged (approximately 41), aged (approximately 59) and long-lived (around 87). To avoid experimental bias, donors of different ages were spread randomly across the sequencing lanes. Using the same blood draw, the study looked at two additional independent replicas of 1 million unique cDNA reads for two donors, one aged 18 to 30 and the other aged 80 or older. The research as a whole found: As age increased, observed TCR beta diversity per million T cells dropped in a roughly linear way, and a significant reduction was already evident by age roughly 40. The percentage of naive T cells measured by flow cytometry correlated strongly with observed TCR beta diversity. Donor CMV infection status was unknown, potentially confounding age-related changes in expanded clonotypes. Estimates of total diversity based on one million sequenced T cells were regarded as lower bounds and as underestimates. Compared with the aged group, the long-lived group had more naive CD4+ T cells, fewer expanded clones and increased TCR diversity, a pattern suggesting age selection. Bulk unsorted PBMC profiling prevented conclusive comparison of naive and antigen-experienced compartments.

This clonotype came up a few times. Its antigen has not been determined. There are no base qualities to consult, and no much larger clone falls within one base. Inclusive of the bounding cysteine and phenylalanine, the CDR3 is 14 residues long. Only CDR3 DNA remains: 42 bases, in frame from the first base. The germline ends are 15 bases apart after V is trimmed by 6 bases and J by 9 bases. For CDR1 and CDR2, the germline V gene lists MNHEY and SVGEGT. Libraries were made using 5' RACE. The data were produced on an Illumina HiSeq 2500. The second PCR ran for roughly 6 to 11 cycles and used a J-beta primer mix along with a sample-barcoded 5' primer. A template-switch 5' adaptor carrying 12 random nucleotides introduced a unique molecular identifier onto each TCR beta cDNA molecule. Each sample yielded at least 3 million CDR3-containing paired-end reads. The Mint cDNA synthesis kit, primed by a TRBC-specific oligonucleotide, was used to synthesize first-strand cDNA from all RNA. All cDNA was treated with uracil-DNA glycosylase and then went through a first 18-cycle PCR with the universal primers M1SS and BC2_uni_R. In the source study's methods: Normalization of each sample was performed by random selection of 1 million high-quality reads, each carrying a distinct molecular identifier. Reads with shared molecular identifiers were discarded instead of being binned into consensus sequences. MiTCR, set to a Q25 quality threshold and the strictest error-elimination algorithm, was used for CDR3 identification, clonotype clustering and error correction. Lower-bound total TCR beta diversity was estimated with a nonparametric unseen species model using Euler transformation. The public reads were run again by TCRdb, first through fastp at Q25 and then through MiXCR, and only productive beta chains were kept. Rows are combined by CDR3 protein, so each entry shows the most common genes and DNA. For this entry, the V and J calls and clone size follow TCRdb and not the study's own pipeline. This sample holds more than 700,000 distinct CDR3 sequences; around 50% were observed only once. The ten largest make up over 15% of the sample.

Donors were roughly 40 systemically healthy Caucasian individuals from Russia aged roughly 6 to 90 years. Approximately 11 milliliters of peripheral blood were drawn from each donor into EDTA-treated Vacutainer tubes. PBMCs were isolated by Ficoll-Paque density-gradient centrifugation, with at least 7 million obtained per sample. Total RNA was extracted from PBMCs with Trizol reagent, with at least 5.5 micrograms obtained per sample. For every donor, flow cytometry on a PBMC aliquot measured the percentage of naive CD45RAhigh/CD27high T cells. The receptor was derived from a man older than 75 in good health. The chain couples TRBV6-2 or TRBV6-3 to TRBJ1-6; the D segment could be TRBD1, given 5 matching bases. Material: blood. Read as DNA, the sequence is TGTGCCAGCAGGCCCGGGACGGCCTCTTCACCCCTCCACTTT. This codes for CASRPGTASSPLHF.